Listed here are 20 T cell receptor beta chains from one sample, sequenced in a study of T cell responses to AZD1222 COVID-19 vaccine. Clones were read by immunoSEQ multiplex PCR, and TCRdb kept only the in-frame ones, dropping some. The sample lists some 150,000 clones; roughly 88% were seen once. Specimen: peripheral blood, collected 28 days after the second dose of the MenACWY control vaccine. These receptors were collected from an adult who received the MenACWY meningococcal vaccine as a control.

The V call is TRBV2, the J call TRBJ1-5, with a weak D call TRBD1 (6 bases). Germline V gene data show CDR1 as SNHLY and CDR2 as FYNNEI. Trimming cost V 6 bases and J 6 bases, with 12 bases left between them. The CDR3 runs to 13 residues. CDR3 residues: CASRNRVGQPQHF. CDR3 DNA sequence: TGTGCCAGCAGAAACAGGGTAGGTCAGCCCCAGCATTTT. The variable domain in full, with the rest retrieved from reference TRBV2 and TRBJ1-5, is EPEVTQTPSHQVTQMGQEVILRCVPISNHLYFYWYRQILGQKVEFLVSFYNNEISEKSEIFDDQFSVERPDGSNFTLKIRSTKLEDSAMYFCASRNRVGQPQHFGDGTRLSIL.

The V call is TRBV3-1 (or the pseudogene TRBV3-2), the J call TRBJ1-1; possibly TRBD1 for D (5 bases). This CDR3 comprises 14 residues. Germline V gives CDR1 LGHDT, CDR2 YNNKEL (reference sequence). Trimming stripped 4 bases from V and 8 bases from J, with 17 bases between. CDR3 residues: CASSPAAGEGEAFF. The CDR3 nucleotides are TGTGCCAGCAGCCCCGCCGCGGGGGAGGGAGAAGCTTTCTTT.

This rearrangement joins TRBV28 to TRBJ1-3; no reliable D call. Germline CDR1 is MDHEN and CDR2 is SYDVKM. Trimming took off 6 bases at V and 3 bases at J, with 12 bases between the two ends. This CDR3 comprises 14 residues. The chain's CDR3 is CASSSTASGNTIYF. The CDR3 nucleotides are TGTGCCAGCAGCTCGACCGCGAGTGGAAACACCATATATTTT.

The chain uses TRBV11-2 and TRBJ1-1; D remains unclear. CDR1 is SGHAT, CDR2 FQNNGV, per germline. CDR3 length: 14 amino acids. V was pared by 0 bases and J by 1 base, with 6 bases between. CDR3 nucleotide sequence: TGTGCCAGCAGCTTAGATCGTCAGAACACTGAAGCTTTCTTT. Amino acids: CASSLDRQNTEAFF. The variable domain in full, completed from reference TRBV11-2 and TRBJ1-1, reads EAGVAQSPRYKIIEKRQSVAFWCNPISGHATLYWYQQILGQGPKLLIQFQNNGVVDDSQLPKDRFSAERLKGVDSTLKIQPAKLEDSAVYLCASSLDRQNTEAFFGQGTRLTVV.

The table lists this clone with a few counts. The chain carries TRBV7-8 and TRBJ1-4; 9 nucleotides agree with TRBD1. The length of the CDR3 is 17 residues. Germline V CDR1 and CDR2: SGHVS, FQNEAQ. After removal of 3 bases from V and 7 bases from J, the junction contained 12 bases not matched to a gene. CDR3 protein: CASSFGGRTGEFEKLFF. DNA of the CDR3: TGTGCCAGCAGCTTTGGAGGGCGGACAGGGGAGTTTGAAAAACTGTTTTTT. Supplemented by reference TRBV7-8 and TRBJ1-4, the full variable domain reads GAGVSQSPRYKVAKRGQDVALRCDPISGHVSLFWYQQALGQGPEFLTYFQNEAQLDKSGLPSDRFFAERPEGSVSTLKIQRTQQEDSAVYLCASSFGGRTGEFEKLFFGSGTQLSVL.

For this clone: At one boundary the junction diverges from the germline segment, which might be a read error. J is TRBJ2-1 and V is TRBV10-3; D not certain. The CDR3 consists of 14 residues. The germline gives CDR1 ENHRY, CDR2 SYGVKD. CDR3 sequence reads: CAISEATPGHGRIF. The CDR3 DNA reads TGTGCCATCAGTGAGGCAACGCCAGGCCACGGTCGTATCTTC.

The V call is TRBV11-2, the J call TRBJ2-7; tentatively, D is TRBD1 or TRBD2 (5 bases each). The CDR3 runs to 15 residues. Trimming cost V 1 base and J 2 bases, with 12 bases left between them. Germline loops: CDR1 SGHAT, CDR2 FQNNGV. The chain's CDR3 is CASSLAREKAYEQYF. DNA of the CDR3: TGTGCCAGCAGCTTAGCCAGGGAGAAAGCCTACGAGCAGTACTTC.

This clone appeared a few times. This chain links TRBV29-1 with TRBJ2-3; D is perhaps TRBD1 (6 bases). Per the germline V gene, CDR1 is SQVTM and CDR2 is ANQGSEA. V dropped 5 bases and J dropped 6 bases, with 9 bases sitting between them. This CDR3 has 11 residues. In nucleotides, the CDR3 is TGCAGCGTTACAGGGTCGGATACGCAGTATTTT. Its translation is CSVTGSDTQYF.

This chain joins TRBV7-2 and TRBJ1-4; tentative D call: TRBD1 (5 bases). The ends were cut back, 2 bases at V and 11 bases at J, with 12 bases in the middle. The length of the CDR3 is 13 residues. Per the germline V gene, CDR1 is SGHTA and CDR2 is FQGNSA. CDR3 DNA sequence: TGTGCCAGCAGCTTAAGACGGGGGGAGAAACTGTTTTTT. Translated, it gives CASSLRRGEKLFF.

The V call is TRBV10-3, the J call TRBJ1-1, with 8 bases fitting TRBD1. The V segment lost 4 bases and the J segment 6 bases; nucleotides outside the gene matches: 4. Germline V gives CDR1 ENHRY, CDR2 SYGVKD. CDR3 length: 13 amino acids. The chain's CDR3 is CAISATGGPEAFF. DNA for the CDR3: TGTGCCATCAGTGCAACAGGGGGACCTGAAGCTTTCTTT.

The rearrangement links TRBV5-6 to TRBJ2-5, with no clear D. The CDR3 has 13 residues. Trimming pared 2 bases from V and 2 bases from J, leaving 7 bases between. Germline V gene lookup returns CDR1 SGHDT and CDR2 YYEEEE. The CDR3 is CASSFPGQETQYF. In nucleotides, the CDR3 is TGTGCCAGCAGCTTCCCAGGACAAGAGACCCAGTACTTC.

This chain connects TRBV7-8 to TRBJ2-3; D call uncertain. Germline loops: CDR1 SGHVS, CDR2 FQNEAQ. The CDR3 is made up of 10 amino acids. V lost 9 bases to trimming and J lost 4 bases, with 5 bases between them. The DNA for the CDR3 is TGTGCCAGTTTCGCAGATACGCAGTATTTT. This codes for CASFADTQYF.

This clone was detected a few times. The chain uses TRBV4-2 and TRBJ2-2; TRBD2 matches at 8 bases. Germline lookup yields CDR1 LGHNA and CDR2 YNFKEQ. The V and J ends lost 0 bases and 2 bases, in that order; junction bases with no gene match: 2. The CDR3 has 16 amino acids. The CDR3: CASSQEAGVNTGELFF. The CDR3 region has the DNA TGTGCCAGCAGCCAAGAAGCGGGGGTTAACACCGGGGAGCTGTTTTTT.

This chain connects TRBV7-9 to TRBJ2-7; D is perhaps TRBD1 (5 bases). The germline V and J ends were trimmed by 1 base and 2 bases, with 12 bases remaining between them. There are 15 residues in the CDR3. The V gene's germline CDR1 is SEHNR and CDR2 FQNEAQ (reference sequence). This CDR3 is CASSLVVGAAYEQYF. In nucleotides, the CDR3 is TGTGCCAGCAGCTTAGTCGTAGGGGCAGCCTACGAGCAGTACTTC.

The chain couples TRBV7-2 to TRBJ1-6; no reliable D call. The V end was cut by 6 bases, the J end by 3 bases, with 12 bases between. From germline, CDR1 is SGHTA and CDR2 FQGNSA. The CDR3 sequence is 15 residues long. CDR3 amino acids: CASRPDIRYNSPLHF. The CDR3 bases are TGTGCCAGCAGACCCGATATACGCTATAATTCACCCCTCCACTTT.

The chain links TRBV2 to TRBJ2-1; 8 bases map to TRBD2. This CDR3 is 15 amino acids long. V gave up 6 bases and J gave up 8 bases; unmatched junction bases: 12. Germline CDR1 SNHLY, CDR2 FYNNEI. CDR3 DNA sequence: TGTGCCAGCAGCCCCGGGGGAGCGGGAGTTGATGAGCAGTTCTTC. Translation gives CASSPGGAGVDEQFF.

This chain connects TRBV2 to TRBJ1-3; TRBD1 matches at 7 bases. The ends lost 7 bases at V and 4 bases at J; junction bases unmatched: 10. The germline gives CDR1 SNHLY, CDR2 FYNNEI. This CDR3 comprises 15 residues. The CDR3 coding sequence is TGTGCCAGCAATAGACAGGGTCAGCTCGGAAACACCATATATTTT. It codes for CASNRQGQLGNTIYF.

The chain couples TRBV28 to TRBJ1-4; D uncertain. CDR1 is MDHEN and CDR2 is SYDVKM in the germline V gene. V lost 5 bases to trimming and J lost 3 bases, with 13 bases between them. The CDR3 loop spans 15 amino acids. CDR3 bases: TGTGCCAGCAGTATCGCTCGGGTGGCTAATGAAAAACTGTTTTTT. It translates to CASSIARVANEKLFF. The entire variable domain, with the rest obtained from reference TRBV28 and TRBJ1-4, is as follows: DVKVTQSSRYLVKRTGEKVFLECVQDMDHENMFWYRQDPGLGLRLIYFSYDVKMKEKGDIPEGYSVSREKKERFSLILESASTNQTSMYLCASSIARVANEKLFFGSGTQLSVL.

The chain couples TRBV5-4 to TRBJ1-1; TRBD1 is a possible D gene (6 bases). Trimming removed 4 bases from V and 1 base from J, with 14 bases in between. This CDR3 region has 15 residues. Germline values: CDR1 SGHNT, CDR2 YYREEE (reference sequence). CDR3 DNA sequence: TGTGCCAGCAGCCCCCACAGGGAGAGGAACACTGAAGCTTTCTTT. This codes for CASSPHRERNTEAFF.

The chain carries TRBV27 and TRBJ1-1; D is unclear. The CDR3 sequence is 15 residues long. Deletions cut 5 bases from V and 2 bases from J, with 15 bases between. Germline V gene data show CDR1 as MNHEY and CDR2 as SMNVEV (reference sequence). CDR3 region: CASSPLGGHNTEAFF. CDR3 bases: TGTGCCAGCAGTCCGTTGGGAGGGCACAACACTGAAGCTTTCTTT.